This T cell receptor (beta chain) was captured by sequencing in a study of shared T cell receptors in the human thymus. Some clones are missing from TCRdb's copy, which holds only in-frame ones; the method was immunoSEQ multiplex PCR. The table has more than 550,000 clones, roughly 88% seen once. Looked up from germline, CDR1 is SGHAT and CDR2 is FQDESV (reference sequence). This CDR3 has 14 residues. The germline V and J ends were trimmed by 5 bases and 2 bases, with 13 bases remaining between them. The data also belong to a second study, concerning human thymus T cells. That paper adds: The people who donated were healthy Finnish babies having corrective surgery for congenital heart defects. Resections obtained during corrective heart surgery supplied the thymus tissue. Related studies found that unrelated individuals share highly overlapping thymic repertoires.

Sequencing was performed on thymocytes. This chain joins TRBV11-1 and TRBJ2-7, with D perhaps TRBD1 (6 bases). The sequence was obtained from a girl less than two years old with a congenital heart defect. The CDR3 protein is CASSVGPGAYEQYF. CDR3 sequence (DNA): TGTGCCAGCAGCGTCGGTCCAGGGGCCTACGAGCAGTACTTC.